This entry describes one TCR beta chain. The ends were cut back, 4 bases at V and 1 base at J, with 21 bases in the middle. This CDR3 spans 18 amino acids. Germline lookup yields CDR1 SGHRS and CDR2 YFSETQ. TCRdb keeps only in-frame clones here, not all; method: immunoSEQ multiplex PCR. The data show 70,000 to 80,000 clones, approximately 95% seen once. The entry originates in a study of T cell changes during pregnancy in multiple sclerosis. This TCR came from a female donor with multiple sclerosis, enrolled in a pregnancy study. The sample in question was peripheral blood, obtained in the first trimester of pregnancy. The V call is TRBV5-1, the J call TRBJ1-5, with D perhaps matching TRBD1 (6 bases). DNA for the CDR3: TGCGCCAGCAGCAGCGGGGGGAAGGGGGGGAACAGCAATCAGCCCCAGCATTTT. This encodes CASSSGGKGGNSNQPQHF.